The 10 T cell receptor beta chains below all came from one sample that was sequenced in a study of hypomethylating agent response in myelodysplastic syndrome. TCRdb keeps only in-frame clones here, not all; method: immunoSEQ multiplex PCR. The sample carries some 9,300 clones, approximately 86% recorded once. Specimen: bone marrow, collected before or after starting hypomethylating agent treatment for myelodysplastic syndrome (not recorded which). The source of these receptors is a human donor with myelodysplastic syndrome.

CDR3 residues: CASSLMIDRTYEQYF. CDR3 nucleotide sequence: TGTGCCAGCAGCTTGATGATCGACCGAACTTACGAGCAGTACTTC. The chain carries TRBV5-5 and TRBJ2-7; D gene unclear. The germline gives CDR1 SGHKS, CDR2 YYEKEE (reference sequence). This CDR3 spans 15 amino acids. V lost 1 base, J lost 4 bases, and 15 bases lay in between.

The J gene is TRBJ2-7, the V gene TRBV9; TRBD2 agrees at 9 bases. CDR1 is SGDLS, CDR2 YYNGEE, per germline. The CDR3 runs 14 residues. V trimming: 3 bases; J trimming: 3 bases; junction bases outside the gene matches: 4. The CDR3 loop reads CASSAATSGYEQYF. In DNA form, the CDR3 reads TGTGCCAGCAGCGCCGCGACTAGCGGCTACGAGCAGTACTTC.

J is TRBJ1-4 and V is TRBV28; 8 bases align to TRBD1. This CDR3 contains 15 residues. Germline CDR1 is MDHEN and CDR2 is SYDVKM. The J segment lost 8 bases and the V segment lost 3 bases, leaving 8 bases of the junction unmatched. The CDR3 DNA follows: TGTGCCAGCAGTTTCCAGGGGGCAGGAGAGGAAAAACTGTTTTTT. Translation gives CASSFQGAGEEKLFF.

The chain employs TRBV5-1 and TRBJ1-5; perhaps TRBD1 as D (5 bases). The ends were cut back, 1 base at V and 6 bases at J, with 8 bases in the middle. The V gene's germline CDR1 is SGHRS and CDR2 YFSETQ. The CDR3 sequence is 13 residues long. In DNA form, the CDR3 reads TGCGCCAGCAGCTTGCAGGGATCTCAGCCCCAGCATTTT. Its protein product is CASSLQGSQPQHF.

This clone was picked up a small number of times. V gene TRBV6-1 combines with J gene TRBJ2-7, with TRBD2 as a possible D gene (6 bases). CDR1 is MNHNS and CDR2 is SASEGT in the germline V gene. The CDR3 spans 15 residues. Trimming pared 7 bases from V and 1 base from J, leaving 17 bases between. CDR3 DNA: TGTGCCAGCACCTTAAGCTGGAGGGCTTCCTACGAGCAGTACTTC. As protein: CASTLSWRASYEQYF.

This rearrangement joins TRBV2 to TRBJ1-5; TRBD1 is a possible D gene (6 bases). The CDR3 consists of 17 residues. Germline loops: CDR1 SNHLY, CDR2 FYNNEI. V shed 7 bases and J shed 4 bases, with 23 bases lying between them. CDR3 sequence reads: CASKQRGGQGGNQPQHF. The CDR3, as DNA: TGTGCCAGCAAGCAGAGGGGGGGGCAGGGTGGGAATCAGCCCCAGCATTTT. The variable domain in full, with the rest retrieved from reference TRBV2 and TRBJ1-5, is EPEVTQTPSHQVTQMGQEVILRCVPISNHLYFYWYRQILGQKVEFLVSFYNNEISEKSEIFDDQFSVERPDGSNFTLKIRSTKLEDSAMYFCASKQRGGQGGNQPQHFGDGTRLSIL.

The CDR3 reads CASRVVWGSSYEQYF. DNA for the CDR3: TGCGCCAGCAGGGTCGTGTGGGGGAGCTCCTACGAGCAGTACTTC. This chain uses TRBV5-1 with TRBJ2-7; D may correspond to TRBD1 or TRBD2 (5 bases each). CDR1 and CDR2 (germline): SGHRS, YFSETQ. V lost 5 bases to trimming and J lost 0 bases, with 15 bases between them. The CDR3 runs 15 residues.

V is TRBV11-2 and J is TRBJ2-3; D is undetermined. With 2 bases removed from V and 1 base from J, the gap between germline ends came to 7 bases. Per germline, CDR1 SGHAT and CDR2 FQNNGV. The CDR3 has 14 amino acids. CDR3 sequence (DNA): TGTGCCAGCAGCTTATGGGCGGGCACAGATACGCAGTATTTT. Translating it yields CASSLWAGTDTQYF.

V is TRBV6-1 and J is TRBJ2-1, with TRBD2 identical over 7 bases. V shed 8 bases, J shed 2 bases, and the junction held 0 bases outside the gene matches. Germline V gives CDR1 MNHNS, CDR2 SASEGT. This CDR3 region has 12 residues. CDR3 coding DNA: TGTGCCAGCGGGGGGGCCTACAATGAGCAGTTCTTC. Translation gives CASGGAYNEQFF.

This clone occurred once. CDR3 sequence reads: CASSGVIGGENIQYF. The DNA of the CDR3 is TGTGCCAGCAGTGGGGTGATTGGAGGGGAGAACATTCAGTACTTC. The chain carries TRBV2 and TRBJ2-4; tentative D call: TRBD2 (6 bases). Germline values: CDR1 SNHLY, CDR2 FYNNEI. V shed 4 bases and J shed 7 bases, with 17 bases lying between them. This CDR3 region has 15 residues.